This T cell receptor beta chain was obtained from a study of OX40 agonist ivuxolimab in advanced cancers. Study context: Head and neck, renal cell, melanoma or hepatocellular carcinoma were the cancers that dose-escalation patients had. Those enrolled were 80% to 85% male, with a mean age of about 66 years and ages from about 20 to 79.

The germline V gene encodes CDR1 MNHEY and CDR2 SMNVEV (reference sequence). With V trimmed by 4 bases and J by 6 bases, 9 bases remained unmatched. This CDR3 has 15 amino acids. Study-level points and caveats: Averaged across samples, CD8+ T cells carried more expanded clones than CD4+ did. There was clonal expansion of CD4+ and CD8+ blood T cells by week 6 at 0.1 to 3.0 mg/kg.

Comments on this clone: Its target is unknown.

Assay used: immunoSEQ multiplex PCR; TCRdb lists only in-frame clones, some missing. The table includes 70,000 or so clones, about 82% detected once. The V call is TRBV27, the J call TRBJ2-3, with TRBD1 matching over 8 bases. This receptor was obtained from an adult with an advanced solid tumor such as melanoma, head and neck, liver or kidney cancer. Sequencing was performed on CD4+ or CD8+ T cells sorted from blood, taken in a trial of the OX40 agonist ivuxolimab. The CDR3 nucleotides are TGTGCCAGCAGTTCGGACAGGGCAAAACGGGATACGCAGTATTTT. It translates to CASSSDRAKRDTQYF.